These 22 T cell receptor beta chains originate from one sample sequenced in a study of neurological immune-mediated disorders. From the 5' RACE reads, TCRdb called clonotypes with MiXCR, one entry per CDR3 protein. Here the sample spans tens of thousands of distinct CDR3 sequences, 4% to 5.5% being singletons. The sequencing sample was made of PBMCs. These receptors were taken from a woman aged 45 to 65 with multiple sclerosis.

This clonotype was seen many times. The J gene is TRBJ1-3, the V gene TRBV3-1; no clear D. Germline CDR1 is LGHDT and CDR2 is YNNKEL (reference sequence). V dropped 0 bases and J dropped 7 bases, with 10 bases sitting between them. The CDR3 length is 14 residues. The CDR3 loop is CASSQDPPVNTIYF. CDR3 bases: TGTGCCAGCAGCCAAGACCCTCCCGTTAACACCATATATTTT.

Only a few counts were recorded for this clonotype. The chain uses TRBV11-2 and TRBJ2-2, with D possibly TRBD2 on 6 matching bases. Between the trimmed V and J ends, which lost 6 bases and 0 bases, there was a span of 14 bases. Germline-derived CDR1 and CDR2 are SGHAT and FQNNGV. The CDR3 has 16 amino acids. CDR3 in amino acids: CASRGEASANTGELFF. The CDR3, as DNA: TGTGCCAGCAGGGGGGAGGCAAGCGCGAACACCGGGGAGCTGTTTTTT.

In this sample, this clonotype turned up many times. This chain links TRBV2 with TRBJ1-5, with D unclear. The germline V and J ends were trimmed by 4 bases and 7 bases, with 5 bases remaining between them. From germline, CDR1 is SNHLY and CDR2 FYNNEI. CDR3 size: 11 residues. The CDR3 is CASSVEQPQHF. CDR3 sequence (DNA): TGTGCCAGCAGTGTTGAGCAGCCCCAGCATTTT.

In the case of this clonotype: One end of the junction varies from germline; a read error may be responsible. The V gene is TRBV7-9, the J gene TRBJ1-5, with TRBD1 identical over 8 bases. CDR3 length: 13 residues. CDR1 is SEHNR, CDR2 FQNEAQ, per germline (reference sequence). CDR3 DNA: TGTGCCAGCGGACAGGGCCCGGATCAGCCCCAGAATTTT. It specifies CASGQGPDQPQNF.

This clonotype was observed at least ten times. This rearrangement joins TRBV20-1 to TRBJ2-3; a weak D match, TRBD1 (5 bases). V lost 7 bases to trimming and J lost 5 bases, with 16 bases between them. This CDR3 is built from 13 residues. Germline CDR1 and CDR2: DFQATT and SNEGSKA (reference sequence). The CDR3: CSVLKAGQDTQYF. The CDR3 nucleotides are TGCAGTGTCCTAAAGGCAGGGCAAGATACGCAGTATTTT.

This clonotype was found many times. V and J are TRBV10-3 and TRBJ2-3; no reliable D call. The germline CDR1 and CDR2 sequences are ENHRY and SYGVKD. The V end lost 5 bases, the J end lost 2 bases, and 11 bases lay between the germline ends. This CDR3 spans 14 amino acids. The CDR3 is CAISPSDATDTQYF. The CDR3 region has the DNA TGTGCCATCAGTCCATCGGACGCCACAGATACGCAGTATTTT.

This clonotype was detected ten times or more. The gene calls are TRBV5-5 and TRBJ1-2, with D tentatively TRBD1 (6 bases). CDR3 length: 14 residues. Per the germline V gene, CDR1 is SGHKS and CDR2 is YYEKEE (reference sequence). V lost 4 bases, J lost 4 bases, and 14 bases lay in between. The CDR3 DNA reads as TGTGCCAGCAGCCTGGTACAGGACAGCTATGGCTACACCTTC. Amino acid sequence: CASSLVQDSYGYTF.

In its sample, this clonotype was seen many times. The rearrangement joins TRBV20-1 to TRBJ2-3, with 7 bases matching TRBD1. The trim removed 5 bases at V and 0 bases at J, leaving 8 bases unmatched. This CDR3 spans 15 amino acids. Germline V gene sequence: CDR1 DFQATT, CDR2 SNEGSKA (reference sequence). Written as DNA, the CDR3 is TGCAGTGCTCTAGGGACAGAGGTTAGCACAGATACGCAGTATTTT. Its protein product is CSALGTEVSTDTQYF.

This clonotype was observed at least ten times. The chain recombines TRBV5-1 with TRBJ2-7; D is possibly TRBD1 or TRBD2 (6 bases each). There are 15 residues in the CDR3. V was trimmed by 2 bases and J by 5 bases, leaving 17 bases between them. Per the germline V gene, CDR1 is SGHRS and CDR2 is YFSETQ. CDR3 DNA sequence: TGCGCCAGCAGCTTCCGTCCGGGGGCGCACGACGAGCAGTACTTC. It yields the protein CASSFRPGAHDEQYF.

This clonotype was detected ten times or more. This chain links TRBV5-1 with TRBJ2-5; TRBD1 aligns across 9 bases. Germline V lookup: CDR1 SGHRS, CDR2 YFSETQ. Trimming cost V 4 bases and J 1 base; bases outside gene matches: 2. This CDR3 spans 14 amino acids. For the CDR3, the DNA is TGCGCCAGCAGCCCACAGGGGGCCCAAGAGACCCAGTACTTC. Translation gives CASSPQGAQETQYF.

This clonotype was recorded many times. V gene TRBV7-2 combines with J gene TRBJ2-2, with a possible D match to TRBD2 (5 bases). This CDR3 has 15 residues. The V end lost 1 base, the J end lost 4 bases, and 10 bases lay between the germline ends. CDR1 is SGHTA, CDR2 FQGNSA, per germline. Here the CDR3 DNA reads TGTGCCAGCAGCTTAGTTCCTAGCTCCACCGGGGAGCTGTTTTTT. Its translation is CASSLVPSSTGELFF. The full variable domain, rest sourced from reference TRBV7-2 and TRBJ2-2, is GAGVSQSPSNKVTEKGKDVELRCDPISGHTALYWYRQSLGQGLEFLIYFQGNSAPDKSGLPSDRFSAERTGGSVSTLTIQRTQQEDSAVYLCASSLVPSSTGELFFGEGSRLTVL.

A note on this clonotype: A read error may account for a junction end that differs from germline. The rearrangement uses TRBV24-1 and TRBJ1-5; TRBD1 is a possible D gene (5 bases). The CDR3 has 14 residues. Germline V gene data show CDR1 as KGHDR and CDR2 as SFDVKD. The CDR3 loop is CATSDPNGGQPQNF. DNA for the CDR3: TGTGCCACCAGTGATCCGAACGGGGGTCAGCCCCAGAATTTT.

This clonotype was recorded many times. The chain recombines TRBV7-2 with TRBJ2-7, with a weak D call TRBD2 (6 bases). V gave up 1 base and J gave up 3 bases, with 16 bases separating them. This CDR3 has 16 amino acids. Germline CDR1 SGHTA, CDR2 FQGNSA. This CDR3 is CASSLVSVSGRYEQYF. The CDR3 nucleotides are TGTGCCAGCAGCTTAGTGTCGGTTAGCGGTCGCTACGAGCAGTACTTC. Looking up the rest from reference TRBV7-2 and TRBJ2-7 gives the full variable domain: GAGVSQSPSNKVTEKGKDVELRCDPISGHTALYWYRQSLGQGLEFLIYFQGNSAPDKSGLPSDRFSAERTGGSVSTLTIQRTQQEDSAVYLCASSLVSVSGRYEQYFGPGTRLTVT.

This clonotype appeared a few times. The chain's CDR3 is CASKPRGQGVEEQFF. CDR3 in DNA: TGTGCCAGCAAACCCCGGGGACAGGGGGTTGAAGAGCAGTTCTTC. The chain employs TRBV28 and TRBJ2-1; 11 nucleotides line up with TRBD1. This CDR3 is 15 amino acids long. After removal of 7 bases from V and 10 bases from J, the junction contained 12 bases not matched to a gene. CDR1 is MDHEN and CDR2 is SYDVKM in the germline V gene.

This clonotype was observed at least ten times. CDR3 DNA sequence: TGCAGCGACCACAGGGATGGCACTGAAGCTTTCTTT. As protein: CSDHRDGTEAFF. The chain uses TRBV29-1 and TRBJ1-1; TRBD1 is a possible D gene (6 bases). CDR3 length: 12 residues. The germline V gene has CDR1 SQVTM and CDR2 ANQGSEA. V was cut by 7 bases and J by 4 bases, with 13 bases left in between.

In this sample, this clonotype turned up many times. The CDR3, as DNA: TGCGCCAGCAGCGTGACCGGAGACACCTACGAGCAGTACTTC. This codes for CASSVTGDTYEQYF. The chain is built from TRBV5-1 and TRBJ2-7, with no clear D. Trimming took off 4 bases at V and 2 bases at J, with 13 bases between the two ends. Germline-derived CDR1 and CDR2 are SGHRS and YFSETQ. The CDR3 is made up of 14 amino acids.

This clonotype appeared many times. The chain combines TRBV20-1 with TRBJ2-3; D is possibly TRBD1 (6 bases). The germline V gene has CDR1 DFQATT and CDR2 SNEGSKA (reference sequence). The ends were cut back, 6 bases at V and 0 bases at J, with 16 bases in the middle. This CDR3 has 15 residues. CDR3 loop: CSALKQGTSTDTQYF. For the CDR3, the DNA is TGCAGTGCCCTAAAGCAGGGGACGAGCACAGATACGCAGTATTTT.

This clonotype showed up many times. CDR3 protein: CASSSTSGGPSGTDTQYF. Here the CDR3 DNA reads TGTGCCAGCAGTTCTACTAGCGGGGGGCCGTCAGGCACAGATACGCAGTATTTT. The chain joins TRBV6-1 to TRBJ2-3; 12 bases are a match to TRBD2. Looked up from germline, CDR1 is MNHNS and CDR2 is SASEGT. The CDR3 contains 18 residues. V shed 5 bases, J shed 1 base, and the junction held 10 bases outside the gene matches.

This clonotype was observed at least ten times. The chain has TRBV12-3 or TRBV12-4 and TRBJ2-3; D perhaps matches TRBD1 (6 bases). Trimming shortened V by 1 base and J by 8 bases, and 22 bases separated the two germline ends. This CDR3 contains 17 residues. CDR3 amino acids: CASSLGQGSVRAVTQYF. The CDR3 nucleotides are TGTGCCAGCAGTTTAGGGCAGGGGTCGGTGCGTGCGGTTACGCAGTATTTT.

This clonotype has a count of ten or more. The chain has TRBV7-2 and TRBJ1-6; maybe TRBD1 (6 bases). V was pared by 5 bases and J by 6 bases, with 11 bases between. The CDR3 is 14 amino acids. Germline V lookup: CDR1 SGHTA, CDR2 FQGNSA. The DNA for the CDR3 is TGTGCCAGCAGCAAGGGGGGGGTTAATTCACCCCTCCACTTT. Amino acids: CASSKGGVNSPLHF.

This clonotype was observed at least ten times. The CDR3 DNA reads TGTGCCAGCAGCTTGAAAAACGGGGCGGAAGGGGAGCTGTTTTTT. It encodes CASSLKNGAEGELFF. The chain is built from TRBV5-6 and TRBJ2-2; the D call may be TRBD1 or TRBD2 (5 bases each). V was cut by 1 base and J by 8 bases, with 15 bases left in between. The CDR3 is made up of 15 amino acids. Germline values: CDR1 SGHDT, CDR2 YYEEEE. The whole variable domain, filled in from reference TRBV5-6 and TRBJ2-2, reads DAGVTQSPTHLIKTRGQQVTLRCSPKSGHDTVSWYQQALGQGPQFIFQYYEEEERQRGNFPDRFSGHQFPNYSSELNVNALLLGDSALYLCASSLKNGAEGELFFGEGSRLTVL.

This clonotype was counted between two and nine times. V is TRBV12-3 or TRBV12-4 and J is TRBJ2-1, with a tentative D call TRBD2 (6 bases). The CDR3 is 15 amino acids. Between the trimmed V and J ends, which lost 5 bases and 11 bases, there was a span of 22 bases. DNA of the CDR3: TGTGCCAGCAGTACCGGGGGACCCGCCGGAGGAAAGCAGTTCTTC. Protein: CASSTGGPAGGKQFF.